One sample yielded the 10 T cell receptor beta chains listed below, sequenced in a study of Graves' ophthalmopathy and Graves' hyperthyroidism. The authors amplified TCR beta CDR3 regions from RNA transcripts. Scientists carried out first-round RT-PCR using HTBI primers and then a second-round multiplex PCR. TCRdb reprocessed the multiplex PCR reads with MiXCR, giving one entry per CDR3 protein. The sample includes over 40,000 distinct CDR3 sequences, less than 65% of them seen just once. The material sequenced was peripheral blood. Receptors originate from an adult man with Graves' ophthalmopathy.

Concerning this clonotype itself: A read error may account for a junction end that differs from germline. This chain uses TRBV2 with TRBJ2-3; the D gene is possibly TRBD2 (5 bases). The V gene's germline CDR1 is SNHLY and CDR2 FYNNEI. The CDR3 sequence is 14 residues long. The CDR3 bases are TGTGCCAACAGTCCCGGTTCCGGGGCAGATACGCAGTATTTT. Amino acid sequence: CANSPGSGADTQYF.

Ten or more counts support this clonotype. J is TRBJ2-1 and V is TRBV18; tentative D call: TRBD2 (5 bases). Trimming pared 5 bases from V and 10 bases from J, leaving 18 bases between. Germline V gene lookup returns CDR1 KGHSH and CDR2 LQKENI. The CDR3 runs 14 residues. Here the CDR3 reads CASSYGSSSVEQFF. The CDR3 region has the DNA TGTGCCAGCTCATATGGGTCTAGCTCCGTCGAGCAGTTCTTC.

Concerning this clonotype: Because the CDR3 is missing its conserved closing phenylalanine or tryptophan, this is likely a read error. No DNA is shown, since the ends of the CDR3 on it are uncertain; the CDR3 is the one TCRdb lists. The V gene is TRBV5-6, the J gene TRBJ2-6; the table's D call, TRBD2, was not checked against the DNA. From germline, CDR1 is SGHDT and CDR2 YYEEEE. The length of the CDR3 is 9 amino acids, counting both ends. CDR3 sequence: CASSSSGTS.

The V gene is TRBV9, the J gene TRBJ2-3, with a tentative D call TRBD1 (6 bases). V dropped 0 bases and J dropped 14 bases, with 10 bases sitting between them. Germline V gene data show CDR1 as SGDLS and CDR2 as YYNGEE. The CDR3 totals 11 residues. The CDR3 DNA follows: TGTGCCAGCAGCGTAGGGGACAATATGTATTTT. It is translated as CASSVGDNMYF.

In this sample, this clonotype turned up many times. The chain carries TRBV5-1 and TRBJ2-1; TRBD2 agrees at 13 bases. The length of the CDR3 is 18 residues. The J segment lost 0 bases and the V segment lost 3 bases, leaving 6 bases of the junction unmatched. CDR1 is SGHRS, CDR2 YFSETQ, per germline. The CDR3 loop is CASSWGLAGRSSYNEQFF. CDR3 in DNA: TGCGCCAGCAGCTGGGGACTAGCGGGACGCAGCTCCTACAATGAGCAGTTCTTC.

The chain employs TRBV19 and TRBJ2-7; D tentatively fits TRBD1 or TRBD2 (6 bases each). Trimming pared 5 bases from V and 6 bases from J, leaving 17 bases between. Germline V gene data show CDR1 as LNHDA and CDR2 as SQIVND (reference sequence). This CDR3 is 14 amino acids long. CDR3 sequence (DNA): TGTGCCAGTAGTCCGTCGGGGGCCTTGGGCGAGCAGTACTTC. The encoded protein is CASSPSGALGEQYF.

The chain is built from TRBV29-1 and TRBJ2-2; D ambiguous. CDR1 SQVTM and CDR2 ANQGSEA come from the germline V gene. The length of the CDR3 is 14 residues. Trimming shortened V by 6 bases and J by 1 base, and 12 bases separated the two germline ends. CDR3: CSVAPRLNTGELFF. CDR3 nucleotide sequence: TGCAGCGTAGCCCCACGCCTGAACACCGGGGAGCTGTTTTTT.

This chain uses TRBV25-1 with TRBJ2-7, with D perhaps matching TRBD2 (6 bases). Trimming pared 10 bases from V and 4 bases from J, leaving 23 bases between. The CDR3 is 15 residues long. The V gene's germline CDR1 is MGHDK and CDR2 SYGVNS. The CDR3 nucleotides are TGTGCCACGCTGAGCAGCACCGGACTAAAATACGAGCAGTACTTC. It encodes CATLSSTGLKYEQYF.

The table lists this clonotype with many counts. The CDR3 DNA is TGTGCCAGCAGCATCCGGGCCATCGAAGAGACCCAGTACTTC. Translation gives CASSIRAIEETQYF. V and J are TRBV5-6 and TRBJ2-5; the D is unclear. Germline values: CDR1 SGHDT, CDR2 YYEEEE. Trimming removed 4 bases at V and 3 bases at J, with 13 bases between. The CDR3 is 14 residues long.

The CDR3 here is CASSDSGDYNEQFF. Here the CDR3 DNA reads TGTGCCAGCAGTGACTCAGGGGACTACAATGAGCAGTTCTTC. This rearrangement joins TRBV6-4 to TRBJ2-1; D might be TRBD1 (5 bases). The length of the CDR3 is 14 residues. Germline V gene sequence: CDR1 MRHNA, CDR2 SNTAGT. Trimming left V 0 bases short and J 3 bases short, with 6 bases between.